This entry lists 13 T cell receptor beta chains sequenced from one sample in a study of blood T cell repertoires in COVID-19. The table came from immunoSEQ multiplex PCR; TCRdb's copy has only in-frame clones and leaves some out. Of about 74,000 clones in the sample, approximately 91% were seen once. Sequences were obtained from peripheral blood. The source of these receptors is a middle-aged man with COVID-19, enrolled during active disease.

The rearrangement links TRBV19 to TRBJ1-1; 10 nucleotides match TRBD1. Germline V lookup: CDR1 LNHDA, CDR2 SQIVND (reference sequence). This CDR3 comprises 17 residues. The ends lost 5 bases at V and 0 bases at J; junction bases unmatched: 9. CDR3 loop: CASSEFPGQGMNTEAFF. Written as DNA, the CDR3 is TGTGCCAGTAGTGAATTTCCGGGACAGGGGATGAACACTGAAGCTTTCTTT.

The rearrangement links TRBV9 to TRBJ2-7; unclear D gene. Germline lookup yields CDR1 SGDLS and CDR2 YYNGEE. The ends were cut back, 0 bases at V and 2 bases at J, with 9 bases in the middle. The CDR3 consists of 14 residues. This CDR3 is CASSVGQATYEQYF. The CDR3 nucleotides are TGTGCCAGCAGCGTAGGGCAGGCGACCTACGAGCAGTACTTC.

The chain uses TRBV12-3 or TRBV12-4 and TRBJ2-1; D uncertain. The CDR3 is made up of 11 amino acids. V lost 6 bases and J lost 12, with 12 bases in between. The CDR3 sequence: CASSRRMGQFF. The CDR3 region has the DNA TGTGCCAGCAGCCGCAGGATGGGGCAGTTCTTC.

The chain employs TRBV29-1 and TRBJ1-1, with TRBD1 as a possible D gene (5 bases). The CDR3 is 13 amino acids. Germline CDR1 is SQVTM and CDR2 is ANQGSEA. With 3 bases removed from V and 4 bases from J, the gap between germline ends came to 12 bases. The CDR3 DNA sequence: TGCAGCGTTGAGGGTCAGGGAGGCACTGAAGCTTTCTTT. Translated: CSVEGQGGTEAFF. Supplemented by reference TRBV29-1 and TRBJ1-1, the full variable domain reads SAVISQKPSRDICQRGTSLTIQCQVDSQVTMMFWYRQQPGQSLTLIATANQGSEATYESGFVIDKFPISRPNLTFSTLTVSNMSPEDSSIYLCSVEGQGGTEAFFGQGTRLTVV.

This sequence joins TRBV5-4 and TRBJ2-3; 7 positions agree with TRBD1. Germline-derived CDR1 and CDR2 are SGHNT and YYREEE (reference sequence). The CDR3 has 14 amino acids. J gave up 6 bases and V 1 base, and 5 bases lay outside the gene matches. CDR3 DNA sequence: TGTGCCAGCAGCTTGACAGGGGCCCTGGATACGCAGTATTTT. The encoded protein is CASSLTGALDTQYF. Based on the CDR3 plus reference TRBV5-4 and TRBJ2-3, the full variable domain is ETGVTQSPTHLIKTRGQQVTLRCSSQSGHNTVSWYQQALGQGPQFIFQYYREEENGRGNFPPRFSGLQFPNYSSELNVNALELDDSALYLCASSLTGALDTQYFGPGTRLTVL.

The rearrangement uses TRBV19 and TRBJ2-5; D might be TRBD2 (5 bases). V lost 1 base and J 0 bases, leaving 9 bases between the germline ends. The CDR3 is 15 amino acids. The germline V gene encodes CDR1 LNHDA and CDR2 SQIVND (reference sequence). The chain's CDR3 is CASSIGTGNQETQYF. DNA of the CDR3: TGTGCCAGTAGTATAGGGACTGGAAACCAAGAGACCCAGTACTTC.

This sequence joins TRBV10-2 and TRBJ2-6, with D possibly being TRBD1 (6 bases). Trimming removed 6 bases from V and 4 bases from J, with 22 bases in between. The CDR3 spans 18 residues. Looked up from germline, CDR1 is WSHSY and CDR2 is SAAADI. The CDR3 DNA reads TGCGCCAGCAGACTCGCCGGGACAACTTTTACCGGGGCCAACGTCCTGACTTTC. It codes for CASRLAGTTFTGANVLTF.

This rearrangement joins TRBV5-6 to TRBJ1-5; possibly TRBD1 for D (5 bases). Trimming took off 3 bases at V and 1 base at J, with 11 bases between the two ends. Germline CDR1 and CDR2: SGHDT and YYEEEE. This CDR3 contains 15 residues. In nucleotides, the CDR3 is TGTGCCAGCAGCTCCCAGGGAATCAGCAATCAGCCCCAGCATTTT. Amino acids: CASSSQGISNQPQHF. The full variable domain, rest sourced from reference TRBV5-6 and TRBJ1-5, is DAGVTQSPTHLIKTRGQQVTLRCSPKSGHDTVSWYQQALGQGPQFIFQYYEEEERQRGNFPDRFSGHQFPNYSSELNVNALLLGDSALYLCASSSQGISNQPQHFGDGTRLSIL.

This clone was counted a few times. The chain has TRBV7-8 and TRBJ1-3; 8 bases are shared with TRBD1. This CDR3 has 15 amino acids. Germline V lookup: CDR1 SGHVS, CDR2 FQNEAQ. Germline trimming cut 6 bases from V and 0 bases from J; bases unmatched to any gene: 4. CDR3 amino acids: CASSLQGDSGNTIYF. CDR3 DNA sequence: TGTGCCAGCAGTTTACAGGGGGACTCTGGAAACACCATATATTTT. The variable domain in full, with the rest retrieved from reference TRBV7-8 and TRBJ1-3, is GAGVSQSPRYKVAKRGQDVALRCDPISGHVSLFWYQQALGQGPEFLTYFQNEAQLDKSGLPSDRFFAERPEGSVSTLKIQRTQQEDSAVYLCASSLQGDSGNTIYFGEGSWLTVV.

This chain uses TRBV28 with TRBJ2-7; D remains unclear. The germline V gene encodes CDR1 MDHEN and CDR2 SYDVKM. Trimming removed 2 bases at V and 3 bases at J, with 5 bases between. This CDR3 spans 12 amino acids. Here the CDR3 DNA reads TGTGCCAGCAGTTTAGAGCACTACGAGCAGTACTTC. Protein product: CASSLEHYEQYF.

V is TRBV29-1 and J is TRBJ2-7; D may be TRBD1 (5 bases). Trimming pared 5 bases from V and 1 base from J, leaving 9 bases between. CDR1 SQVTM and CDR2 ANQGSEA come from the germline V gene. This CDR3 comprises 12 residues. DNA of the CDR3: TGCAGCGTTCAGGGTGGTTCCTACGAGCAGTACTTC. The encoded protein is CSVQGGSYEQYF.

Turning to this clone: Other DNA sequences from this sample encode an identical CDR3 as well. The rearrangement joins TRBV2 to TRBJ1-5, with 8 positions matching TRBD1. The germline V gene has CDR1 SNHLY and CDR2 FYNNEI. V gave up 9 bases and J gave up 4 bases; unmatched junction bases: 5. The CDR3 is 13 amino acids. The DNA of the CDR3 is TGTGCCAGTAAGGGACAGGCGAATCAGCCCCAGCATTTT. Protein: CASKGQANQPQHF.

For the CDR3, the DNA is TGTGCCAGCAGTCCCAGCGGGAGGGATACAGATACGCAGTATTTT. Protein product: CASSPSGRDTDTQYF. The rearrangement uses TRBV2 and TRBJ2-3, with 10 bases that match TRBD2. V shed 5 bases, J shed 3 bases, and the junction held 5 bases outside the gene matches. The CDR3 runs to 15 residues. Germline CDR1 SNHLY, CDR2 FYNNEI.